These T cell receptor beta chains were read from a single sample in a study of shared clonotypes between healthy human individuals. The protocol was immunoSEQ multiplex PCR, while the TCRdb copy is restricted to in-frame clones and leaves out a portion. The sample comprises approximately 500,000 clones, about 96% of which are singletons, and about 0.064% rests with the top ten. Sequenced material: naive CD4+ T cells sorted from blood. All receptors come from a woman in her twenties or thirties in good health. The CDR3 runs from the conserved cysteine through the conserved F or W. A D gene is named only where the DNA matches it firmly. Clone size is not always given. Where it is, it says once, few, many or a class for expanded clones.

CDR3nt,CDR3aa,len,j_gene,v_gene,abundance,d_gene
TGTGCCAGCAATAGCGGAGCCGTCTCTGAGCAGTACTTC,CASNSGAVSEQYF,13,TRBJ2-7,TRBV28,.,.
TGCGCCAGCAGCCAATACCAGGGGGTGGGCGGCTACACCTTC,CASSQYQGVGGYTF,14,TRBJ1-2,TRBV4-1,.,TRBD1
TGCGCCAGCAGTGGAATCTCCGGGACGGATAAAGCTTTCTTT,CASSGISGTDKAFF,14,TRBJ1-1,TRBV10-1,.,.
TGTGCCAGCGAGACTAGCGGGAGTTTTGCAGATACGCAGTATTTT,CASETSGSFADTQYF,15,TRBJ2-3,TRBV19,.,TRBD2
TGTGCCAGCTCACCACCTGGACTAGCGGGAGTAGGCGAGCAGTACTTC,CASSPPGLAGVGEQYF,16,TRBJ2-7,TRBV18,.,TRBD2
TGTGCCAGCAGCTTAGCGGGGACAGATTACTACGAGCAGTACTTC,CASSLAGTDYYEQYF,15,TRBJ2-7,TRBV7-4,.,TRBD1
TGTGCCAGCTCACCACCAGGGGGCAGCCCAGATACGCAGTATTTT,CASSPPGGSPDTQYF,15,TRBJ2-3,TRBV18,.,TRBD1
TGTGCCAGCAGCTTAGGGTCGTTCTGGCGGCGGGGCAATCAGCCCCAGCATTTT,CASSLGSFWRRGNQPQHF,18,TRBJ1-5,TRBV7-2,.,.
TGTGCCAGCAGCTTTCGGGACAGTTCCTACGAGCAGTACTTC,CASSFRDSSYEQYF,14,TRBJ2-7,TRBV11-2,.,TRBD1
TGTGCCAGCAGTGAGTACCCGAACACTGAAGCTTTCTTT,CASSEYPNTEAFF,13,TRBJ1-1,TRBV6-1,.,.
TGTGCCAGCAGCTTGGAGGATACGAACACTGAAGCTTTCTTT,CASSLEDTNTEAFF,14,TRBJ1-1,TRBV5-8,.,.
TGTGCCAGCAGCATTAGCGTTGACACCGGGGAGCTGTTTTTT,CASSISVDTGELFF,14,TRBJ2-2,TRBV5-4,.,.
TGTGCCAGTAGTTCCCCCGGAGTATACTCAGGTGTGAACACTGAAGCTTTCTTT,CASSSPGVYSGVNTEAFF,18,TRBJ1-1,TRBV19,.,.
TGTGCCAGCAGCTTGGGGCTAGCGGGAGGTTGGGAGCAGTACTTC,CASSLGLAGGWEQYF,15,TRBJ2-7,TRBV5-5,.,TRBD2
TGTGCCAGCAGCCTCAAGCTGGGCAGGGGCGGGAGTCAGCCCCAGCATTTT,CASSLKLGRGGSQPQHF,17,TRBJ1-5,TRBV7-8,.,.
TGTGCCAGCAGCTTACAGGGCGTCGATCAGCCCCAGCATTTT,CASSLQGVDQPQHF,14,TRBJ1-5,TRBV11-1,.,.
TGTGCCAGCAGGGGGTACGGTGGGCTAGCCAAAAACATTCAGTACTTC,CASRGYGGLAKNIQYF,16,TRBJ2-4,TRBV28,.,.
TGTGCCAGCAGCGAAGGGTTGAACACTGAAGCTTTCTTT,CASSEGLNTEAFF,13,TRBJ1-1,TRBV7-3,.,.
TGTGCCAGCAGCTTGGTTGGAACTGGGGCCAACGTCCTGACTTTC,CASSLVGTGANVLTF,15,TRBJ2-6,TRBV5-5,.,.
TGTGCCAGCAGTTCGCTCGGACCTGAACGCGAGCAGTACTTC,CASSSLGPEREQYF,14,TRBJ2-7,TRBV28,.,.
TGCAGCGAACGGCCGGCCACTAGCGGCACAGATACGCAGTATTTT,CSERPATSGTDTQYF,15,TRBJ2-3,TRBV29-1,.,TRBD2
TGCGCCAGCAGCCGCATGGACAGTATGAACACTGAAGCTTTCTTT,CASSRMDSMNTEAFF,15,TRBJ1-1,TRBV4-1,.,.
TGTGCCAGCAGGCGAACGGGACAGGGGAATCAGCCCCAGCATTTT,CASRRTGQGNQPQHF,15,TRBJ1-5,TRBV2,.,TRBD1
TGTGCCAGCAGCCCCTTGGGACAGTCCTACGAGCAGTACTTC,CASSPLGQSYEQYF,14,TRBJ2-7,TRBV7-2,.,TRBD1
TGTGCCAGCAGCGGGACAGTGAACACTGAAGCTTTCTTT,CASSGTVNTEAFF,13,TRBJ1-1,TRBV28,.,TRBD1
TGTGCCAGCAGCCCGGCCCGACAGGGAAGAGGAAACACCATATATTTT,CASSPARQGRGNTIYF,16,TRBJ1-3,TRBV9,.,TRBD1
TGTGCCAGCACTCCCGCCGGGACAACTAATTCACCCCTCCACTTT,CASTPAGTTNSPLHF,15,TRBJ1-6,TRBV27,.,.
TGTGCCAGCAGCTTAGGCCGCACTAGGGGTGGGCGGGAGACCCAGTACTTC,CASSLGRTRGGRETQYF,17,TRBJ2-5,TRBV7-2,.,.
TGCGCCAGCAGCTTGAGGGCGGGAGGGCCGAATGAGCAGTTCTTC,CASSLRAGGPNEQFF,15,TRBJ2-1,TRBV5-1,.,TRBD2
TGTGCCAGCAGAGACGACGGGAGGGAAAAACTGTTTTTT,CASRDDGREKLFF,13,TRBJ1-4,TRBV6-1,.,.
TGTGCCAGCTCACCAGCGGGGAACACTGAAGCTTTCTTT,CASSPAGNTEAFF,13,TRBJ1-1,TRBV18,.,.
TGTGCCAGCAGCGTCGACAGGGGGCCGGGTGAGCAGTTCTTC,CASSVDRGPGEQFF,14,TRBJ2-1,TRBV5-8,.,TRBD1
TGCGCCAGCAGTGAGTCAGCTCGGCCCCAGCATTTT,CASSESARPQHF,12,TRBJ1-5,TRBV10-1,.,.
TGTGCCAGCAGCCAAGCGGGAGTTGGTCGCGAGCAGTACTTC,CASSQAGVGREQYF,14,TRBJ2-7,TRBV11-1,.,TRBD2
TGTGCCAGTAGTGGGACTAGCGGGAGTGCCGGGGAGCTGTTTTTT,CASSGTSGSAGELFF,15,TRBJ2-2,TRBV19,.,TRBD2
TGTGCCAGCAGTTTCAGGGCAACTAATGAAAAACTGTTTTTT,CASSFRATNEKLFF,14,TRBJ1-4,TRBV28,.,.
TGTGCCAGCAGCGTAGTAGGGCTAGCGGGAGGGCCAGGCGAGCAGTTCTTC,CASSVVGLAGGPGEQFF,17,TRBJ2-1,TRBV9,.,TRBD2
TGCGCCAGCAGCTTGGCGGCAGGGGCTAATGAAAAACTGTTTTTT,CASSLAAGANEKLFF,15,TRBJ1-4,TRBV5-1,.,.
TGTGCCAGCAGCCCGCTAGCGGGAGGGCCGCATACGCAGTATTTT,CASSPLAGGPHTQYF,15,TRBJ2-3,TRBV7-8,once,TRBD2
TGTGCCAGCAGCTTAGATCTAAATGGCAAGACCGGGAATGAGCAGTTCTTC,CASSLDLNGKTGNEQFF,17,TRBJ2-1,TRBV11-2,.,.
TGTGCCAGCAGTTCCGGGACTAGCGGTGAGCAGTTCTTC,CASSSGTSGEQFF,13,TRBJ2-1,TRBV28,.,TRBD2
TGTGCCAGCAGTTTATATGGGCAGGGCGAAGAGACCCAGTACTTC,CASSLYGQGEETQYF,15,TRBJ2-5,TRBV27,.,.
TGTGCCAGCAGTTTAGCTACGGGACAGGAAGCTTTCTTT,CASSLATGQEAFF,13,TRBJ1-1,TRBV27,.,TRBD1
TGTGCCAGCAGCCCGGGACAGCGCACAGATACGCAGTATTTT,CASSPGQRTDTQYF,14,TRBJ2-3,TRBV7-2,.,TRBD1
TGTGCCAGCAGCGGGCGGGACAGGGGGATCTACGAGCAGTACTTC,CASSGRDRGIYEQYF,15,TRBJ2-7,TRBV5-4,.,TRBD1
TGTGCCAGCTCACCACTGGAAGTCGCTGAAGCTTTCTTT,CASSPLEVAEAFF,13,TRBJ1-1,TRBV18,.,.